This TCR beta chain was documented in a study of response to subunit inactivated influenza vaccine. MiXCR was run by TCRdb on the RT-PCR reads, yielding one entry per CDR3 protein. The sample consists of about half a million distinct CDR3 sequences, 7.6% of them appearing once. Study outcomes and limitations: There was a suggestion from the authors that each seasonal influenza vaccination recruits few new T cells.

This clonotype showed up just a few times. Its antigen is not identified. CDR1 and CDR2 from the germline V gene are WSHSY and SAAADI. The CDR3 extends over 13 amino acids. Trimming removed 6 bases from V and 4 bases from J; junction bases left unmatched: 4. The TCR comes from a man between 50 and 75 years old who received an inactivated influenza vaccine. The starting material was PBMCs from blood, obtained roughly 24 months after vaccination. The genes are TRBV10-2 and TRBJ1-2; TRBD1 aligns across 8 bases. For the CDR3, the DNA is TGCGCCAGCAGACAGGGGGACGGCTATGGCTACACCTTC. It codes for CASRQGDGYGYTF.